This TCR beta chain was sequenced in a study of T cell responses to AZD1222 COVID-19 vaccine. Whole-study results and caveats: Clonal diversity was possibly underestimated; the donors were predominantly white British and more often female. Baseline serostatus was positive in only a handful of AZD1222 recipients.

Germline V gene data show CDR1 as MGHRA and CDR2 as YSYEKL. Trimming removed 1 base at V and 9 bases at J, with 7 bases between. This CDR3 comprises 12 residues. On this clone itself: Antigen specificity is unknown.

Measured with immunoSEQ multiplex PCR; TCRdb has only the in-frame clones, and not every one. Of fewer than 90,000 clones in the sample, 85% to 90% were seen once. The receptor's source is an adult who received the AZD1222 COVID-19 vaccine. The chain is built from TRBV4-1 and TRBJ2-1; no firm D call. The specimen comprised peripheral blood, sampled 28 days after the second AZD1222 dose. The CDR3 loop reads CASSQVMGEQFF. CDR3 sequence (DNA): TGCGCCAGCAGCCAAGTGATGGGTGAGCAGTTCTTC.